This record covers a single T cell receptor (beta chain). CDR1 is LNHNV, CDR2 YYDKDF, per germline (reference sequence). The CDR3 covers 18 residues. V gave up 5 bases and J gave up 0 bases, with 20 bases separating them. This entry belongs to a study of blood T cell repertoires in COVID-19. The protocol was immunoSEQ multiplex PCR, while the TCRdb copy is restricted to in-frame clones and leaves out a portion. This table holds roughly 120,000 clones, approximately 87% found once. Sequencing was done on a sample of peripheral blood. The receptor comes from a woman in her fifties or sixties with acute or convalescent COVID-19. V gene TRBV15 combines with J gene TRBJ2-1, with TRBD2 as a possible D gene (5 bases). The DNA of the CDR3 is TGTGCCACCAGCGTCCGGGGTCCACATCAGAGCTCCTACAATGAGCAGTTCTTC. Translation gives CATSVRGPHQSSYNEQFF.